The entry below gives a single T cell receptor beta chain sequence along with its context. Losses at the gene ends were 5 bases for V and 3 bases for J; bases not matched to a gene: 1. CDR3 length: 14 residues. Germline assignment: CDR1 MNHEY and CDR2 SMNVEV (reference sequence). The sample comes from a study of blood T cell repertoires in COVID-19. This table comes from immunoSEQ multiplex PCR, and its TCRdb copy is limited to in-frame clones, with some not included. The data hold approximately 270,000 clones, with around 90% observed a single time. The sequencing input was peripheral blood. The source of this sequence is a man aged 45-65 years with acute or convalescent COVID-19. The rearrangement links TRBV27 to TRBJ1-6; TRBD1 aligns across 7 bases. CDR3 residues: CASSTGVYNSPLHF. For the CDR3, the DNA is TGTGCCAGCAGTACAGGGGTCTATAATTCACCCCTCCACTTT.